What follows are 2 T cell receptor beta chains derived from one specimen sequenced in a study of blood T cell repertoires in COVID-19. TCRdb's copy holds only in-frame clones and misses some; the assay was immunoSEQ multiplex PCR. The sample has almost 200,000 clones; roughly 90% are singletons. The sequencing sample was made of PBMCs or T cells enriched from blood (not recorded which). The receptor source for this set is a woman aged 18-29 years who had recovered from COVID-19.

The V call is TRBV4-1, the J call TRBJ2-1, with TRBD2 matching 14 bases. The ends lost 3 bases at V and 9 bases at J; junction bases unmatched: 4. Germline V CDR1 and CDR2: MGHRA, YSYEKL. The CDR3 has 15 residues. Here the CDR3 DNA reads TGCGCCAGCAGCCAGACTAGCGGGGGGGCGGGTGAGCAGTTCTTC. It translates to CASSQTSGGAGEQFF.

In DNA form, the CDR3 reads TGTGCCAGCAGCGGGGGGGGACTAGCGTCTAGCACAGATACGCAGTATTTT. This encodes CASSGGGLASSTDTQYF. This chain connects TRBV9 to TRBJ2-3, with 10 bases aligning to TRBD2. CDR3 size: 17 residues. J lost 0 bases, V lost 3 bases, and 7 bases had no gene match. CDR1 SGDLS and CDR2 YYNGEE come from the germline V gene.